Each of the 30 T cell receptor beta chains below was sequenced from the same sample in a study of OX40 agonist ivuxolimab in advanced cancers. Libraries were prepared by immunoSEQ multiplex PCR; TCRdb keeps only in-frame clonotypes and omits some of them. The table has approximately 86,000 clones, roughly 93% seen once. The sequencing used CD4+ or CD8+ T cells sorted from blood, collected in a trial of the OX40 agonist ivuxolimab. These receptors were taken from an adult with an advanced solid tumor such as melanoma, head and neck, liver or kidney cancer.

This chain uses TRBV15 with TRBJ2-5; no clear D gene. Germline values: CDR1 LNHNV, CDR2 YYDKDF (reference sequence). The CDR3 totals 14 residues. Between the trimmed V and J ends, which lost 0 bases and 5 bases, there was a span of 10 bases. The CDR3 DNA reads TGTGCCACCAGCAGAGATTATCGACGGGAGACCCAGTACTTC. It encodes CATSRDYRRETQYF.

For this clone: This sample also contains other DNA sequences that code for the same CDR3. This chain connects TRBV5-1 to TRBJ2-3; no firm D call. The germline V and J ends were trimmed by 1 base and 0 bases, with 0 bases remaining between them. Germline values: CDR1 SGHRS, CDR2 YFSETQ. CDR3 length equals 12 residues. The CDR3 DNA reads TGCGCCAGCAGCTTGAGCACAGATACGCAGTATTTT. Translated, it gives CASSLSTDTQYF.

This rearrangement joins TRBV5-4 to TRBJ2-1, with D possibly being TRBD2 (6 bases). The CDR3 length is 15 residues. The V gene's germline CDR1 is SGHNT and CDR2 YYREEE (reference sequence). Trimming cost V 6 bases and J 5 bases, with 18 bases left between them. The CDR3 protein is CASIKSVGGHNEQFF. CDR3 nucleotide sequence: TGTGCCAGCATCAAGTCAGTGGGAGGACACAATGAGCAGTTCTTC.

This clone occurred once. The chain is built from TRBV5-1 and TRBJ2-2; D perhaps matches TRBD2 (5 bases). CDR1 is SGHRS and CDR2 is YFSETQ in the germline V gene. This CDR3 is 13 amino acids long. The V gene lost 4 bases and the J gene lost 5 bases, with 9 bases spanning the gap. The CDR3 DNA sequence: TGCGCCAGCAGCGTACTAGAGACCGGGGAGCTGTTTTTT. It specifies CASSVLETGELFF.

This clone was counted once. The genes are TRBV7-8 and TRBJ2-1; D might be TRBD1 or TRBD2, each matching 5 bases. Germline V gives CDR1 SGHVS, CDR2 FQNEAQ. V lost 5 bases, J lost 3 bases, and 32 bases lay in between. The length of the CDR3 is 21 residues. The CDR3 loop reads CASSQPPGRHNRDQHYNEQFF. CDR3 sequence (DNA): TGTGCCAGCAGCCAACCTCCGGGACGGCATAACCGGGACCAGCACTACAATGAGCAGTTCTTC.

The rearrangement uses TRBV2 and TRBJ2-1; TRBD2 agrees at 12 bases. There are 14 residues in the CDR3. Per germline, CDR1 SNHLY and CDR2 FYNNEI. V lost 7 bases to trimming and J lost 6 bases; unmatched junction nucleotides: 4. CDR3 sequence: CASIQTSGSNEQFF. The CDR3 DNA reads TGTGCCAGCATCCAGACTAGCGGGAGCAATGAGCAGTTCTTC.

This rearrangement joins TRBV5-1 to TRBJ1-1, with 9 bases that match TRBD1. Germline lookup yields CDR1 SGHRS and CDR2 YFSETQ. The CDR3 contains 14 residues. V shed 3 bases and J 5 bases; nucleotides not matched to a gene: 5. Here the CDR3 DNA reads TGCGCCAGCAGCTCGACAGGGGGAAGGACTGAAGCTTTCTTT. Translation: CASSSTGGRTEAFF. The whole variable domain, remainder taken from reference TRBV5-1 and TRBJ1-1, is KAGVTQTPRYLIKTRGQQVTLSCSPISGHRSVSWYQQTPGQGLQFLFEYFSETQRNKGNFPGRFSGRQFSNSRSEMNVSTLELGDSALYLCASSSTGGRTEAFFGQGTRLTVV.

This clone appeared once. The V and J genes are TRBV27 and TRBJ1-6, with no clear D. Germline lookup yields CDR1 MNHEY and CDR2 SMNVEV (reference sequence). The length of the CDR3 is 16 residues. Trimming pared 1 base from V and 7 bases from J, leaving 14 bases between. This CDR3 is CASSLWRPGLNSPLHF. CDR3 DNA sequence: TGTGCCAGCAGTTTATGGCGGCCAGGTCTGAATTCACCCCTCCACTTT.

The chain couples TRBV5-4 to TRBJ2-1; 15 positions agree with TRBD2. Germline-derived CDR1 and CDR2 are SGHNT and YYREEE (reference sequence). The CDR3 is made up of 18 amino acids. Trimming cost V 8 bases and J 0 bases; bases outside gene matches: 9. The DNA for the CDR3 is TGTGCCAGTAACTCTGGGACTAGCGGGAGGCGCTCCTACAATGAGCAGTTCTTC. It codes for CASNSGTSGRRSYNEQFF.

Written as DNA, the CDR3 is TGCAGCGTTGAAGGGGGGCTAAGCGGGAACTACAATGAGCAGTTCTTC. Translating gives CSVEGGLSGNYNEQFF. V gene TRBV29-1 combines with J gene TRBJ2-1; D possibly corresponds to TRBD2 (7 bases). Germline V gene lookup returns CDR1 SQVTM and CDR2 ANQGSEA. The CDR3 runs to 16 residues. With 1 base removed from V and 3 bases from J, the gap between germline ends came to 16 bases.

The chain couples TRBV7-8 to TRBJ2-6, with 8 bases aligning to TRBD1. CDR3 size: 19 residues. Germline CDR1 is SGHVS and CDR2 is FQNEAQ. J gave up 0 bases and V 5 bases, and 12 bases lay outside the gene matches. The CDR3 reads CASSISQGALGSGANVLTF. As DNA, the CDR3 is TGTGCCAGCAGCATTTCCCAGGGGGCTCTGGGCTCTGGGGCCAACGTCCTGACTTTC.

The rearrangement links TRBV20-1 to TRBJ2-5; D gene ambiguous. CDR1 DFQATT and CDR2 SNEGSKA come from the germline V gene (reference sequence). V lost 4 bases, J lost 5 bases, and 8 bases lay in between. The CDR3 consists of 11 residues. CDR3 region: CSATPGETQYF. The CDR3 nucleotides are TGCAGTGCTACCCCCGGGGAGACCCAGTACTTC.

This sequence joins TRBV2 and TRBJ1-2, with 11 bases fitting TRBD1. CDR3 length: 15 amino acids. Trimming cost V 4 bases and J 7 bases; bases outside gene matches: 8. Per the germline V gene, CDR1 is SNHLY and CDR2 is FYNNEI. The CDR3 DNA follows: TGTGCCAGCAGTGGACGGGACAGGGGGTCGGGTGGCTACACCTTC. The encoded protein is CASSGRDRGSGGYTF.

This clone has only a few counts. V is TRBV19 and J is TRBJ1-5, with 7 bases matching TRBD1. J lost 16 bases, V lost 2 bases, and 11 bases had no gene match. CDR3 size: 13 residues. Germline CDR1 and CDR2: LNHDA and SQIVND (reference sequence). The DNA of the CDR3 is TGTGCCAGTAGTATATTGGGCGACAGGGACCCTCATTTT. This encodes CASSILGDRDPHF.

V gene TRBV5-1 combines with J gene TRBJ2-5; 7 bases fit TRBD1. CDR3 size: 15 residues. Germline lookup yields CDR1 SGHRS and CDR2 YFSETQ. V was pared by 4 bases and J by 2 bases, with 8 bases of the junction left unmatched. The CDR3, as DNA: TGCGCCAGCAGCCCAATACAGGGGAGACAAGAGACCCAGTACTTC. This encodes CASSPIQGRQETQYF.

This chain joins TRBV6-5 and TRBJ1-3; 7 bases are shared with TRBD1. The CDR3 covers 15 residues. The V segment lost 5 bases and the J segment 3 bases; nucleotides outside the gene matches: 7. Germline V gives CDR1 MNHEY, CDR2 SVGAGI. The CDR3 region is CASSRDSGFGNTIYF. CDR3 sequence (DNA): TGTGCCAGCAGTAGGGACAGCGGCTTTGGAAACACCATATATTTT.

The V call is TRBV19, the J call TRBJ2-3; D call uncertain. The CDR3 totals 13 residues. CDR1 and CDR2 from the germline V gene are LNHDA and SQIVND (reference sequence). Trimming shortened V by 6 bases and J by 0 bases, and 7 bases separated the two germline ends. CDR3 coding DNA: TGTGCCAGTAGCCGACCTAGCACAGATACGCAGTATTTT. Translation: CASSRPSTDTQYF.

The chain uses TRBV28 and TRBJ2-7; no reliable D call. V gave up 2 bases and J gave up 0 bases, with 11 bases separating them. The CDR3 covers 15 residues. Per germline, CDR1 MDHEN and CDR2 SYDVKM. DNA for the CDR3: TGTGCCAGCAGTTTAATTGGAGACGGCTCCTACGAGCAGTACTTC. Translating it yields CASSLIGDGSYEQYF.

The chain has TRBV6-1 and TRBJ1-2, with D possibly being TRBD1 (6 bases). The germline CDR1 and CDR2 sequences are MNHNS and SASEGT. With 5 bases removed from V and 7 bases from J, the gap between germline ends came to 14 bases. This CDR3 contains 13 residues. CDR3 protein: CASSLTGFGGYTF. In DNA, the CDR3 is TGTGCCAGCAGTCTCACAGGGTTTGGTGGCTACACCTTC.

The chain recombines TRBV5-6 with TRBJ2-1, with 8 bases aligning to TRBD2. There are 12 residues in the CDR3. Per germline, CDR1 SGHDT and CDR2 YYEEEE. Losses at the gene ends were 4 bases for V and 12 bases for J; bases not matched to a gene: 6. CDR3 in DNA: TGTGCCAGCAGCCCGGCCGGGAGGGGGCAGTTCTTC. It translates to CASSPAGRGQFF.

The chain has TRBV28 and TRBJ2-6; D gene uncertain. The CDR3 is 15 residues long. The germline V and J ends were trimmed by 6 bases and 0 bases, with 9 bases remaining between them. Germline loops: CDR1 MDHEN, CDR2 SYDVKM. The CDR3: CASRQRNSGANVLTF. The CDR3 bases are TGTGCCAGCAGACAAAGGAACTCTGGGGCCAACGTCCTGACTTTC.

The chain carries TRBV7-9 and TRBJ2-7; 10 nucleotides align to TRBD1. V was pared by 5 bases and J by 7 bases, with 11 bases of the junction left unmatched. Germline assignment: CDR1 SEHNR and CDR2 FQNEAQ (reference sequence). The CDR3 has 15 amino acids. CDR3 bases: TGTGCCAGCAGCATTAGAGGGACAGGGGTGAGGGAGCAGTACTTC. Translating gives CASSIRGTGVREQYF.

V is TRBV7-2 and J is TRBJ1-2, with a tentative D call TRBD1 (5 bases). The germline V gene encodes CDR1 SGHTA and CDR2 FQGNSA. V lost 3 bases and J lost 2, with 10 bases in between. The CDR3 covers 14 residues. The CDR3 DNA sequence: TGTGCCAGCAGCTTGGACACGACGAACTATGGCTACACCTTC. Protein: CASSLDTTNYGYTF.

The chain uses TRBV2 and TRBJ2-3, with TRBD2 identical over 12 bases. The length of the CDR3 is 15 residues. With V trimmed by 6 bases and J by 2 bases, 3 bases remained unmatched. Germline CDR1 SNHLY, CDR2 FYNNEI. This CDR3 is CASRTSGSSTDTQYF. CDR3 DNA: TGTGCCAGCAGGACTAGCGGGAGCTCCACAGATACGCAGTATTTT.

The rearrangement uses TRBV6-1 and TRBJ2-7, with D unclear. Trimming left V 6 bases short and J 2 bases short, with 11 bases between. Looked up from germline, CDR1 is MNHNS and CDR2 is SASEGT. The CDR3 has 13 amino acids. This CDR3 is CASSQRGAYEQYF. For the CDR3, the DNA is TGTGCCAGCAGCCAAAGAGGCGCCTACGAGCAGTACTTC.

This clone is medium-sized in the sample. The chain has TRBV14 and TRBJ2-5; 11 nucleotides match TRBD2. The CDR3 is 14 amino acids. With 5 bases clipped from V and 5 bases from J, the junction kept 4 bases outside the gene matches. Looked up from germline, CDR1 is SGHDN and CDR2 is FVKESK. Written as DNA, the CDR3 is TGTGCCAGCAGCAGACTAGCGGGACGGGAGACCCAGTACTTC. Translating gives CASSRLAGRETQYF.

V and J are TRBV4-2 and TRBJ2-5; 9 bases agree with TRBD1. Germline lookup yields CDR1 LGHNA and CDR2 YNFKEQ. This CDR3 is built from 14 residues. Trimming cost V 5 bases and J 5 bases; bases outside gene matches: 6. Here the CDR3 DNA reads TGTGCCAGCAGCTATAGGACAGGGGAGGAGACCCAGTACTTC. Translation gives CASSYRTGEETQYF.

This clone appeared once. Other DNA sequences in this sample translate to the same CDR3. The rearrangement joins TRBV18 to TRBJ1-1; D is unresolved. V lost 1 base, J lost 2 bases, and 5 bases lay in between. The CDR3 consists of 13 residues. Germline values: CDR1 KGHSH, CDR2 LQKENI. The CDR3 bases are TGTGCCAGCTCACCACGGGAAAACACTGAAGCTTTCTTT. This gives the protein CASSPRENTEAFF.

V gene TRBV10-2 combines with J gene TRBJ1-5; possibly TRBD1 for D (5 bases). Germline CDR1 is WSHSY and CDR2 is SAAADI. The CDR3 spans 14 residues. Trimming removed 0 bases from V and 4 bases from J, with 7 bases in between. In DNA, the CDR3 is TGCGCCAGCAGTGAGTCCGGGGGTAATCAGCCCCAGCATTTT. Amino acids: CASSESGGNQPQHF.

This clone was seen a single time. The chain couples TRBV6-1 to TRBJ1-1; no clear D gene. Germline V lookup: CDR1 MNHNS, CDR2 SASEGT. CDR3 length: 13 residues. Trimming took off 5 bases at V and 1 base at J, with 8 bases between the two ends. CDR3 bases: TGTGCCAGCAGTATTTGGGAGAACACTGAAGCTTTCTTT. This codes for CASSIWENTEAFF.